This T cell receptor (beta chain) was sequenced during a study of blood T cell repertoires in COVID-19. On the study more broadly: Whether acute or convalescent, the COVID-19 samples came from the United States, Italy and Spain. Nucleic acid was either cDNA or gDNA, and it came from T cells, B-cell-depleted T cells, or PBMCs.

In the study's own analysis: Amplified reference gene primers provided the basis for estimating nucleated cell counts. Profiling relied on immunoSEQ multiplex PCR, and the TCRdb table lists in-frame clones only, not all of them. That table is the source of V, J and clone size, and D and trimming were worked out from the DNA. The sample records some 150,000 clones, about 80% being singletons. This CDR3 spans 13 amino acids. The V and J ends lost 3 bases and 7 bases, in that order; junction bases with no gene match: 5. The source material was peripheral blood. The rearrangement joins TRBV12-3 or TRBV12-4 to TRBJ1-1, with 7 bases identical to TRBD1. The receptor was derived from a woman in her 70s with acute or convalescent COVID-19. The CDR3 sequence is CASSLTGNVEAFF. The CDR3 DNA reads as TGTGCCAGCAGTTTGACAGGGAATGTTGAAGCTTTCTTT.